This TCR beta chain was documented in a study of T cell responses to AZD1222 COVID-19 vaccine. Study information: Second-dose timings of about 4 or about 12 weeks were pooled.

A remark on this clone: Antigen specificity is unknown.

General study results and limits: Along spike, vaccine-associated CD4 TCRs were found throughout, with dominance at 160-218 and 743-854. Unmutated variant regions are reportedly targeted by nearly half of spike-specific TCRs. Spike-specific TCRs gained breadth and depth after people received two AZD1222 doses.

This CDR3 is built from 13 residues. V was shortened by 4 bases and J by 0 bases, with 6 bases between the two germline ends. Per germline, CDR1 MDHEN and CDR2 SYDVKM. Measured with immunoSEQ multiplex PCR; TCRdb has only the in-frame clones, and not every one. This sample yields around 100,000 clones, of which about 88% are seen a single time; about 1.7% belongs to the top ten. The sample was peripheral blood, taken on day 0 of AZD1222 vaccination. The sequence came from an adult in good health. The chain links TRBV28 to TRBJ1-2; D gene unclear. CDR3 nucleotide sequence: TGTGCCAGCAGTTCCACAGCTAACTATGGCTACACCTTC. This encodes CASSSTANYGYTF.